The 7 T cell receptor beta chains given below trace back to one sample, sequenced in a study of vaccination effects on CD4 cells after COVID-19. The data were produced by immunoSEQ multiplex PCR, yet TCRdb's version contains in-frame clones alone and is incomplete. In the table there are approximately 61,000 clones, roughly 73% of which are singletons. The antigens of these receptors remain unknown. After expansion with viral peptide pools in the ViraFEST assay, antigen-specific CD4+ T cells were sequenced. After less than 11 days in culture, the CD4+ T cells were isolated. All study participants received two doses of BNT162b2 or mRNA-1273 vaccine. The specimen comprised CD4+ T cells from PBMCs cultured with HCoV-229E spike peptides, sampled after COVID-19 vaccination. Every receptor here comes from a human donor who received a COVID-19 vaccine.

The CDR3 coding sequence is TGTGCCAACTCTTTAGCGGGGGCCAGGTACAATGAGCAGTTCTTC. Translation gives CANSLAGARYNEQFF. This rearrangement joins TRBV15 to TRBJ2-1, with TRBD2 matching 9 bases. The CDR3 length is 15 residues. CDR1 is LNHNV, CDR2 YYDKDF, per germline (reference sequence). After removal of 10 bases from V and 4 bases from J, the junction contained 11 bases not matched to a gene.

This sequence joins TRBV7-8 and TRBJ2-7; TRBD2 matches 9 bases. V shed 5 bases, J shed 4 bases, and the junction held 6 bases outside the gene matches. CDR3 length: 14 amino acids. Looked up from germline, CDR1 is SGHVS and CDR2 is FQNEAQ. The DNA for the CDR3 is TGTGCCAGCAGCGTACTAGCGGGCCTTTACGAGCAGTACGTC. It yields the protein CASSVLAGLYEQYV.

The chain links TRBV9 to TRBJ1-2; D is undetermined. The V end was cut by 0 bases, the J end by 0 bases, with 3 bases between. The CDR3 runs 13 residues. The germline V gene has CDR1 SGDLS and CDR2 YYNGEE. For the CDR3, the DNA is TGTGCCAGCAGCGTAGGGTCTAACTATGGCTACACCTTC. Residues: CASSVGSNYGYTF.

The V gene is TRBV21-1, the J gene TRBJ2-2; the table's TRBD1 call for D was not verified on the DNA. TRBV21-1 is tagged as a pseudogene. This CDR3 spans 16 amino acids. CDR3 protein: CASSKTVPNYTGELFF. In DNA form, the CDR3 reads TGTGCCAGCAGCAAAACAGTGCCTAATTACACCGGGGAGCTGTTTTTT.

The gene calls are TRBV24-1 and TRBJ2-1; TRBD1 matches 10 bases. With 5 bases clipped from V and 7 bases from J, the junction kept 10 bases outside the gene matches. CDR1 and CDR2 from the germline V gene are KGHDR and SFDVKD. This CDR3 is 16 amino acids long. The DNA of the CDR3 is TGTGCCACCAGTGCTCCTCTGGGACAGGGGAGGAATGAGCAGTTCTTC. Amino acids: CATSAPLGQGRNEQFF.

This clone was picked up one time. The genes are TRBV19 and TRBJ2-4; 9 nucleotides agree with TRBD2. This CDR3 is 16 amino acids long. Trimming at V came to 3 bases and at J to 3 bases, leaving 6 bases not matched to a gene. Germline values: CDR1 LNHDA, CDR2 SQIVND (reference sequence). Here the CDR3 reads CASSMGGGGSKNIQYF. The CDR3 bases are TGTGCCAGTAGTATGGGCGGGGGGGGTAGCAAAAACATTCAGTACTTC.

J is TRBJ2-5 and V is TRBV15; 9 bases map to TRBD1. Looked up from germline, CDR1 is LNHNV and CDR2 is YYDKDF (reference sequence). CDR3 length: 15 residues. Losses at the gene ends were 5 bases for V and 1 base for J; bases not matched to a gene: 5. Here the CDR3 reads CATSPRTGAQETQYF. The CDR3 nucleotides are TGTGCCACCAGCCCCCGGACAGGGGCCCAAGAGACCCAGTACTTC.